These 3 T cell receptor beta chains originate from one sample sequenced in a study of cytomegalovirus exposure and HLA in healthy donors. Here immunoSEQ multiplex PCR was the method, and the copy in TCRdb shows in-frame clones only, minus some. Of around 50,000 clones in the sample, around 94% are singletons; the top ten hold 7.8%. Sequences were obtained from PBMCs. These receptors all come from a woman aged 18-30 years in good health and CMV-seropositive.

The chain combines TRBV2 with TRBJ2-5; 7 nucleotides align to TRBD1. The germline gives CDR1 SNHLY, CDR2 FYNNEI. The ends lost 11 bases at V and 2 bases at J; junction bases unmatched: 14. The CDR3 has 15 residues. The CDR3 DNA sequence: TGTGCCGGATCCTCGGGTACAGGGGCTCAAGAGACCCAGTACTTC. Amino acid sequence: CAGSSGTGAQETQYF.

This clone was seen only a few times. This chain connects TRBV30 to TRBJ2-3, with TRBD2 matching 12 bases. V lost 1 base, J lost 4 bases, and 0 bases stayed unmatched. The CDR3 totals 14 residues. Germline CDR1 is GTSNPN and CDR2 is SVGIG (reference sequence). CDR3 bases: TGTGCCTGGAGTGGACTAGCGGGAGCAGATACGCAGTATTTT. Its protein product is CAWSGLAGADTQYF.

The rearrangement links TRBV10-3 to TRBJ2-5; D possibly corresponds to TRBD1 (5 bases). The V end was cut by 1 base, the J end by 7 bases, with 13 bases between. CDR3 size: 14 residues. Germline V gene data show CDR1 as ENHRY and CDR2 as SYGVKD. Here the CDR3 reads CAISECKETATQYF. CDR3 sequence (DNA): TGTGCCATCAGTGAGTGCAAGGAGACAGCGACCCAGTACTTC.